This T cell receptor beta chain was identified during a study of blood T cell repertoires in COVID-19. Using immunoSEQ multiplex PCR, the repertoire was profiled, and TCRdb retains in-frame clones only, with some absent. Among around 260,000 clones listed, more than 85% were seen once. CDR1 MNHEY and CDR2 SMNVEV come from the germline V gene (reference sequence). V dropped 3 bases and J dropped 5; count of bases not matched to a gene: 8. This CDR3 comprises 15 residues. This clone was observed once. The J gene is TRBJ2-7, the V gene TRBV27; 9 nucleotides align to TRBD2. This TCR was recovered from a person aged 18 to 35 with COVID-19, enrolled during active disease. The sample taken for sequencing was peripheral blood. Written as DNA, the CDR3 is TGTGCCAGCAGTTTGGCGGGAGGGCCCTTACACGAGCAGTACTTC. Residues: CASSLAGGPLHEQYF.